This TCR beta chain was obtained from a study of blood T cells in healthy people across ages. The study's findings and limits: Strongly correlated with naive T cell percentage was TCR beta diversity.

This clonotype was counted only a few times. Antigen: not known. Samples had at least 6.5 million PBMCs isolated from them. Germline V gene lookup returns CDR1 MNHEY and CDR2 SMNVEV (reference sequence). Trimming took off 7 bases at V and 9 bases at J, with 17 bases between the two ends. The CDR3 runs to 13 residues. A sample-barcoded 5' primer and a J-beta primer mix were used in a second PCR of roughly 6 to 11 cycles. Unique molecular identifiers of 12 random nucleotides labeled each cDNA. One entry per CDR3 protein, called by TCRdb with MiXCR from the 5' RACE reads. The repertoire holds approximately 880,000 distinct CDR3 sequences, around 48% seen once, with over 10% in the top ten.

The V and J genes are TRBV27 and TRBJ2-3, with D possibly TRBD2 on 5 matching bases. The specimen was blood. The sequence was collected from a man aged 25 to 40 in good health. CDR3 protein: CASNGRPGETQYF. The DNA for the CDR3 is TGTGCCAGCAACGGTCGTCCCGGGGAGACGCAGTATTTT.